Shown below are 18 T cell receptor beta chains from a single sample sequenced in a study of blood T cell repertoires in COVID-19 (dated by TCRdb to about 2020). Library method: the immunoSEQ multiplex PCR assay. TCRdb took this table from immuneACCESS and kept in-frame rearrangements with V and J called. Such tables lack part of the clones; where checked against another copy, unresolved V genes explain under half of the gap, and the rest is unexplained. Recorded for this sample are approximately 250,000 clones; roughly 88% of them occurred a single time. Clones ranked in the top ten supply roughly 10% of the sample. Sequencing was done on a sample of peripheral blood. These receptors were collected from a woman in her sixties or seventies with COVID-19, enrolled during active disease.

This chain uses TRBV2 with TRBJ2-7, with D possibly TRBD1 on 5 matching bases. The germline gives CDR1 SNHLY, CDR2 FYNNEI. Trimming took off 4 bases at V and 2 bases at J, with 18 bases between the two ends. This CDR3 is 16 amino acids long. Here the CDR3 reads CASSVTGGLFPYEQYF. CDR3 nucleotide sequence: TGTGCCAGCAGTGTTACAGGTGGATTGTTCCCCTACGAGCAGTACTTC.

V gene TRBV19 combines with J gene TRBJ2-7; D might be TRBD2 (6 bases). V lost 7 bases and J 0 bases, leaving 13 bases between the germline ends. Germline V gene sequence: CDR1 LNHDA, CDR2 SQIVND (reference sequence). This CDR3 is 14 amino acids long. CDR3 DNA: TGTGCCAGTAAATCAAGCGGGTCCTCCTACGAGCAGTACTTC. Translation gives CASKSSGSSYEQYF.

V is TRBV3-1 (or the pseudogene TRBV3-2) and J is TRBJ2-5; 11 nucleotides match TRBD1. V lost 6 bases to trimming and J lost 5 bases; unmatched junction nucleotides: 8. This CDR3 is built from 15 residues. Germline lookup yields CDR1 LGHDT and CDR2 YNNKEL (reference sequence). CDR3 region: CASSSAGTGGETQYF. CDR3 coding DNA: TGTGCCAGCAGTTCCGCCGGGACAGGGGGGGAGACCCAGTACTTC.

The chain combines TRBV6-5 with TRBJ2-1, with a possible D match to TRBD2 (6 bases). The CDR3 length is 12 residues. Germline V gives CDR1 MNHEY, CDR2 SVGAGI. Between the trimmed V and J ends, which lost 5 bases and 7 bases, there was a span of 9 bases. The CDR3 loop is CASSQGGNEQFF. DNA for the CDR3: TGTGCCAGCAGTCAGGGAGGAAATGAGCAGTTCTTC.

This clone has a handful of counts. The V gene is TRBV11-3, the J gene TRBJ1-1; D is unclear. V lost 5 bases to trimming and J lost 10 bases, with 17 bases between them. CDR3 length: 13 residues. Looked up from germline, CDR1 is SGHNT and CDR2 is YENEEA. The CDR3 loop is CASSRERRLSAFF. CDR3 DNA: TGTGCCAGCAGCCGCGAGAGGCGCCTGTCAGCTTTCTTT.

The rearrangement uses TRBV28 and TRBJ1-2, with D unresolved. Looked up from germline, CDR1 is MDHEN and CDR2 is SYDVKM. Trimming shortened V by 4 bases and J by 4 bases, and 7 bases separated the two germline ends. The CDR3 is made up of 12 amino acids. CDR3 nucleotide sequence: TGTGCCAGCAGTTCCAGAACCTATGGCTACACCTTC. Residues: CASSSRTYGYTF.

The V call is TRBV6-5, the J call TRBJ1-4; D possibly corresponds to TRBD1 (5 bases). CDR3 length: 14 amino acids. Germline V lookup: CDR1 MNHEY, CDR2 SVGAGI. Trimming stripped 5 bases from V and 6 bases from J, with 13 bases between. CDR3 DNA: TGTGCCAGCAGTCGGGGGGATCAGGATGAAAAACTGTTTTTT. Residues: CASSRGDQDEKLFF.

This sequence joins TRBV4-3 and TRBJ2-1; D may be TRBD1 (6 bases). V shed 0 bases and J shed 4 bases, with 7 bases lying between them. The CDR3 is 14 residues long. CDR1 is LGHNA, CDR2 YSLEER, per germline. Here the CDR3 reads CASSQDGQYNEQFF. The CDR3 DNA reads TGCGCCAGCAGCCAAGATGGACAGTACAATGAGCAGTTCTTC.

The rearrangement joins TRBV5-5 to TRBJ1-3; TRBD1 is a possible D gene (5 bases). V was trimmed by 2 bases and J by 3 bases, leaving 12 bases between them. The CDR3 totals 15 residues. Germline-derived CDR1 and CDR2 are SGHKS and YYEKEE (reference sequence). CDR3 bases: TGTGCCAGCAGCTTAACCGACAGCCGTGGAAACACCATATATTTT. It translates to CASSLTDSRGNTIYF.

The chain combines TRBV10-3 with TRBJ2-2; D gene unclear. The CDR3 is 14 amino acids. V lost 8 bases and J lost 0, with 10 bases in between. The V gene's germline CDR1 is ENHRY and CDR2 SYGVKD. The CDR3 is CAISPLANTGELFF. CDR3 sequence (DNA): TGTGCCATCTCTCCCCTCGCGAACACCGGGGAGCTGTTTTTT.

Concerning this clone: Other DNA sequences from this sample encode an identical CDR3 as well. The gene calls are TRBV25-1 and TRBJ2-3, with a tentative D call TRBD2 (5 bases). Germline V gene sequence: CDR1 MGHDK, CDR2 SYGVNS. Trimming stripped 6 bases from V and 5 bases from J, with 9 bases between. The CDR3 runs 12 residues. The CDR3 DNA is TGTGCCAGCAGCCTTGCGGGAGATACGCAGTATTTT. Protein: CASSLAGDTQYF.

The V call is TRBV30, the J call TRBJ1-1; 8 bases fit TRBD1. Trimming removed 2 bases from V and 4 bases from J; junction bases left unmatched: 9. CDR3 length: 15 amino acids. In germline, CDR1 is GTSNPN, CDR2 SVGIG (reference sequence). CDR3 region: CAWSRQGAAGTEAFF. In nucleotides, the CDR3 is TGTGCCTGGAGTCGTCAGGGGGCGGCGGGCACTGAAGCTTTCTTT.

The CDR3 spells CASSQDYLGVANNEQFF. CDR3 nucleotide sequence: TGTGCCAGCAGCCAAGATTATTTAGGAGTAGCCAACAATGAGCAGTTCTTC. The chain couples TRBV14 to TRBJ2-1; D ambiguous. V was clipped by 0 bases and J by 5 bases, with 17 bases between them. Germline values: CDR1 SGHDN, CDR2 FVKESK. The CDR3 sequence is 17 residues long.

The chain joins TRBV7-3 to TRBJ2-7; 13 bases fit TRBD2. The germline CDR1 and CDR2 sequences are SGHTA and FQGTGA. The CDR3 loop spans 19 amino acids. Trimming at V came to 1 base and at J to 2 bases, leaving 11 bases not matched to a gene. CDR3 sequence reads: CASSLKSAGTSGKAYEQYF. CDR3 sequence (DNA): TGTGCCAGCAGCTTAAAATCCGCGGGGACTAGCGGGAAGGCCTACGAGCAGTACTTC. Combining the CDR3 with reference TRBV7-3 and TRBJ2-7 gives the whole variable domain GAGVSQTPSNKVTEKGKYVELRCDPISGHTALYWYRQSLGQGPEFLIYFQGTGAADDSGLPNDRFFAVRPEGSVSTLKIQRTERGDSAVYLCASSLKSAGTSGKAYEQYFGPGTRLTVT.

V usage is TRBV6-5 and J usage is TRBJ2-3; 11 bases agree with TRBD1. Trimming took 6 bases from V and 6 from J; bases not matched to a gene: 8. The CDR3 has 15 amino acids. Germline CDR1 reads MNHEY; CDR2 reads SVGAGI. The CDR3 region has the DNA TGTGCCAGCAGACCCGGACAGGGGGCAGGGGATACGCAGTATTTT. Encoded protein: CASRPGQGAGDTQYF.

The gene calls are TRBV21-1 and TRBJ2-7; the table calls TRBD2, which could not be checked here. TRBV21-1 is assigned pseudogene status. The CDR3 length is 9 residues. The CDR3 coding sequence is TGTGCCAGCACCGACGAGCAGTACTTC. It encodes CASTDEQYF.

The chain is built from TRBV18 and TRBJ1-3, with D perhaps TRBD1 (6 bases). The ends were cut back, 1 base at V and 0 bases at J, with 13 bases in the middle. CDR1 is KGHSH and CDR2 is LQKENI in the germline V gene. The CDR3 loop spans 17 amino acids. The CDR3 DNA sequence: TGTGCCAGCTCACCACTTTCTGGACAGACCTCTGGAAACACCATATATTTT. Translated: CASSPLSGQTSGNTIYF.

This clone appeared a single time. The gene calls are TRBV19 and TRBJ1-1, with D unresolved. The CDR3 length is 15 residues. The ends were cut back, 5 bases at V and 0 bases at J, with 13 bases in the middle. Germline CDR1 reads LNHDA; CDR2 reads SQIVND (reference sequence). The CDR3 DNA is TGTGCCAGTAGTGCGGGTCACCATCTGAACACTGAAGCTTTCTTT. Amino acids: CASSAGHHLNTEAFF.